This T cell receptor (beta chain) was documented in a study of OX40 agonist ivuxolimab in advanced cancers. Across the whole study: The eligibility criteria allowed prior anti-PD-1, anti-PD-L1 or anti-CTLA-4 therapy, and 30% to 45% had some. Study conclusions and caveats: The study observed clonal expansion of CD4+ and CD8+ blood T cells by week 6 at 0.1 to 3.0 mg/kg.

About this clone: Its specificity is not known.

Only in-frame clones appear in the TCRdb table, and some are missing; sequencing was by immunoSEQ multiplex PCR. The sample consists of 57,000 or so clones, 75% to 95% of them appearing once. Patients with autoimmune history or systemic immunosuppression were excluded. The CDR3 runs 11 residues. Deletions cut 10 bases from V and 5 bases from J, with 9 bases between. In germline, CDR1 is MNHNY, CDR2 SVGAGI (reference sequence). The chain uses TRBV6-6 and TRBJ1-3, with D unresolved. This specimen consisted of CD4+ or CD8+ T cells sorted from blood, obtained in a trial of the OX40 agonist ivuxolimab. This clonotype was obtained from an adult with an advanced solid tumor such as melanoma, head and neck, liver or kidney cancer. CDR3 bases: TGTGCCACTAACTCCAGAAACACCATATATTTT. Translated: CATNSRNTIYF.